This T cell receptor (beta chain) came from a study of shared clonotypes between healthy human individuals (dated by TCRdb to the early 2020s). Some background on the complete study: A couple of women and a few men aged 18 to 49 years were included in the cohort. To estimate repertoire size and how much clonotypes are shared between individuals, the study performed deep sequencing of blood TCR repertoires from a handful of healthy adults. Libraries were prepared and TCR repertoires were sequenced by different laboratories using diverse techniques, in order to increase sequencing depth and limit assay-specific biases. Each donor's leukapheresis produced roughly between roughly 0.94 and 9.5 billion PBMCs. Study-wide conclusions, independent of this receptor: Sampling was restricted to blood, and TCR repertoires in tissues likely differ from the TCR repertoires found in blood. Based on pairwise subsampling, the degree of clonotype sharing among donors was expected to be affected by sequencing depth. The small number of donors limited the genetic and exposure-history diversity represented.

Using the deep immunoSEQ assay, multiplex PCR amplified TCR CDR3 regions from genomic DNA. Genomic DNA extracted from each cell subset was distributed evenly over all wells of several immunoSEQ 96-well plates, and each plate served as one replicate. For unsorted PBMC, 250 to 350 ng genomic DNA, equal to 25,000 to 35,000 T cell genomes, was loaded into each replicate PCR. Ten immunoSEQ deep assay plates were used to sequence unsorted PBMC genomic DNA. Purified libraries were measured with a Qubit 3.0 fluorometer, size-checked on a Bioanalyzer 2100, and measured again with the KAPA Library Quantification kit. A separate single-read 150-cycle Illumina NextSeq 550 flow cell was used to sequence each immunoSEQ 96-well plate. From the authors' description of their analysis: The immunoSEQ output contained only junctional sequences without quality scores, so filtering could not match that applied to full-length reads. To assign V/J genes and CDR3, sequences were annotated against IMGT germline references using PyIR, a Python wrapper for IgBLAST v1.9. Reads were removed for weak V/J assignments (E-value above 1e-6), missing CDR3, stop codons, out-of-frame junctions, or ambiguous translated residues. V3J clonotypes were defined as sequences sharing an identical inferred V gene, J gene, and CDR3 amino acid sequence. Percentage overlap between repertoires was computed as shared unique clonotypes divided by the size of the smaller repertoire. RTK rarefaction, the Chao1 estimator, and Recon v2.1 estimates of unobserved clonotypes were used to assess repertoire richness. The clones in this table, taken by TCRdb from immuneACCESS, are in-frame only. Not every clone is retained; where verified, under half of the shortfall comes from an unresolved V gene, and the cause of the rest is unknown. The V and J calls and clone size come from that table; D and trimming were worked out from the DNA. The table for this sample lists about 520,000 clones; roughly 80% of them were counted only once. Approximately 12% of the sample is taken by the ten largest.

Relative to its sample, this clone is medium-sized (0.01 to 0.1%). The target of this receptor is not known. Base-call qualities are not available, and no considerably larger clone is one nucleotide away. The same CDR3 also results from other DNA sequences found in this sample. Donors were healthy HIV-negative adults with no recently reported acute infections or vaccinations. Every donor was a Caucasian adult living in Nashville, Tennessee, USA. For unsorted samples, tens of millions of PBMCs were counted, and genomic DNA was extracted using the QIAamp DNA Blood Mini kit. After blood collection by leukapheresis, PBMCs were isolated using Ficoll-Histopaque density gradient centrifugation and then cryopreserved in the vapor phase of liquid nitrogen. Sequenced sample: PBMCs. This receptor was identified in a middle-aged woman in good health. Some clones in this sample may be carry-over from other donors' samples.

The base sequence is TGTGCCAGCAACCCTCCAAGCGAGTCACGGACCCAGTACTTC. Translated, it gives CASNPPSESRTQYF. Rearrangement joined TRBV7-8 to TRBJ2-5; the D gene assignment is ambiguous. V loses 7 bases of germline sequence and J loses 7 bases, and the interval between the two ends is 19 bases. The CDR3, cysteine through phenylalanine, is 14 amino acids long. Of the read, only the CDR3 DNA is kept; its 42 bases are in frame from base 1. CDR1 and CDR2, per the germline V gene, are SGHVS and FQNEAQ. Reference TRBV7-8 and TRBJ2-5 genes cover what lies past the CDR3, so the full variable domain is GAGVSQSPRYKVAKRGQDVALRCDPISGHVSLFWYQQALGQGPEFLTYFQNEAQLDKSGLPSDRFFAERPEGSVSTLKIQRTQQEDSAVYLCASNPPSESRTQYFGPGTRLLVL.